The rows below give T cell receptor beta chains drawn from one sample of a study of T-cell memory formation after mild COVID-19. TCRdb called the 5' RACE reads again in MiXCR, with one record for every CDR3 protein. The profile shows roughly 240,000 distinct CDR3 sequences, roughly 16% of them singletons. Sequenced: PBMCs or a T cell subset sorted from them (not recorded which). The source of these receptors is a man between 18 and 29 years old who had mild COVID-19 (a few samples of this study predate the infection). Cell type and time point are not known. CDR3s include the opening cysteine and the closing phenylalanine or tryptophan. The D gene is left open where the match is weak. Clone size, where shown, is once, few, many, or a class for clones that have expanded.

. | TRBJ2-3 | TRBV12-3/TRBV12-4 | many | TGTGCCAGCAGTCCGGGGACCACAGATACGCAGTATTTT | CASSPGTTDTQYF
. | TRBJ2-3 | TRBV6-1 | many | TGTGCCAGCAGCCTATCAAGAGATACGCAGTATTTT | CASSLSRDTQYF
TRBD1 | TRBJ1-1 | TRBV5-1 | . | TGCGCCAGCAGCATGACAGGGGCCTGGAACACTGAAGCTTTCTTT | CASSMTGAWNTEAFF
. | TRBJ2-3 | TRBV12-3/TRBV12-4 | few | TGTGCCAGCAGTTTATACAAAACCAATACGCAGTATTTT | CASSLYKTNTQYF
TRBD1 | TRBJ2-5 | TRBV30 | few | TGTGCCTCAACCAGGACAGGGGGCTTTGAGACCCAGTACTTC | CASTRTGGFETQYF
. | TRBJ2-5 | TRBV7-3 | . | TGTGCCAGCAGCTTAGCTGGCCGGGGTGCTAACCAAGAGACCCAGTACTTC | CASSLAGRGANQETQYF
TRBD1 | TRBJ2-2 | TRBV6-2/TRBV6-3 | . | TGTGCCAGCAGTTCACCCACCTTTGGCCAGGGGGCCACCGGGGAGCTGTTTTTT | CASSSPTFGQGATGELFF
TRBD2 | TRBJ2-1 | TRBV7-2 | few | TGTGCCAGCAGCGTGACTAGCGGTTCCTACAATGAGCAGTTCTTC | CASSVTSGSYNEQFF
TRBD1 | TRBJ2-1 | TRBV29-1 | few | TGCAGCGTTGGTCGGACAGGTAACAATGAGCAGTTCTTC | CSVGRTGNNEQFF
TRBD2 | TRBJ2-1 | TRBV10-1 | . | TGCGCCAGCAGTTTTAGCGGGGGAAGCTCCTACAATGAGCAGTTCTTC | CASSFSGGSSYNEQFF
TRBD2 | TRBJ2-1 | TRBV15 | few | TGTGCCACCAGCAGAGATAAGAGTAGCGGGGGGCTCTTC | CATSRDKSSGGLF
TRBD2 | TRBJ2-1 | TRBV14 | . | TGTGCCAGCAGATCTACACTCGGGACTAGCGGGGGACCTCGTTGGGCAAGCTCCTACAATGAGCAGTTCTTC | CASRSTLGTSGGPRWASSYNEQFF
. | TRBJ1-5 | TRBV7-6 | many | TGTGCCAGCAGCTTAGGGGCAGCTCAATTGGAAGGGCCCCAGCATTTT | CASSLGAAQLEGPQHF
. | TRBJ1-1 | TRBV20-1 | . | TGCAGTGGATTGGGGGCTACTGAAGCTTTCTTT | CSGLGATEAFF
. | TRBJ2-5 | TRBV28 | few | TGTGCCAGCAGTTTGTTGGGAGTGGAGACCCAGTACTTC | CASSLLGVETQYF
TRBD2 | TRBJ2-1 | TRBV20-1 | . | TGCAGTGCCTACCGACTGCGGGGGGTCGAAGAAAATGAGCAGTTCTTC | CSAYRLRGVEENEQFF
TRBD1 | TRBJ2-5 | TRBV7-8 | . | TGTGCCAGCAGCTTAGGACAGGGGTCAGGGACCCAGTACTTC | CASSLGQGSGTQYF
. | TRBJ1-1 | TRBV19 | . | TGTGCCAGTAGTGCTCGGGTGAACACTGAAGCTTTCTTT | CASSARVNTEAFF
. | TRBJ2-3 | TRBV5-1 | few | TGCGCCAGTATCAATACACAGGGCTCAGATACGCAGTATTTT | CASINTQGSDTQYF
. | TRBJ1-1 | TRBV5-1 | many | TGCGCCAGCAGCGTCGGGGACACAACGAACACTGAAGCTTTCTTT | CASSVGDTTNTEAFF
. | TRBJ2-3 | TRBV7-2 | . | TGTGCCAGCAGCCTACCCCAGGGAATTGAAGATACGCAGTATTTT | CASSLPQGIEDTQYF
. | TRBJ1-2 | TRBV11-2 | . | TGTGCCAGCAGCTTCCCTCTGGACAGTTATGGCTACACCTTC | CASSFPLDSYGYTF
. | TRBJ2-1 | TRBV7-9 | . | TGTGCCAGCAGCCCTAGCATGGACCTTTGGAATGAGCAGTTCTTC | CASSPSMDLWNEQFF
TRBD2 | TRBJ2-1 | TRBV12-3/TRBV12-4 | . | TGTGCCAGCAGTCCTTACCCTAGCGGGGGGTTTGCTGAGCAGTTCTTC | CASSPYPSGGFAEQFF
TRBD2 | TRBJ2-1 | TRBV24-1 | few | TGTGCCACCAGTGATGGTGGGGGGGCCTACAATGAGCAGTTCTTC | CATSDGGGAYNEQFF
. | TRBJ1-1 | TRBV5-1 | . | TGCGCCAGCAGCGGCGCCGGGGCTCTAAACCGGGCTTTCTTT | CASSGAGALNRAFF
TRBD2 | TRBJ2-1 | TRBV4-1 | many | TGCGCCAGCAGCCAAGAGGCAGCGGGGGGGCCTGGTGAGCAGTTCTTC | CASSQEAAGGPGEQFF
TRBD1 | TRBJ2-6 | TRBV29-1 | . | TGCAGCGTTGAGTTTTGGGACAGGGGATATGGGGCCAACGTCCTGACTTTC | CSVEFWDRGYGANVLTF
TRBD2 | TRBJ2-5 | TRBV12-3/TRBV12-4 | . | TGTGCCAGCAGTCCCCTCGTCGGCGGGGGCCAAGAGACCCAGTACTTC | CASSPLVGGGQETQYF
. | TRBJ2-2 | TRBV5-5 | few | TGTGCCAGCAGCTTGCAGTCAGGGGTGGAGCTGTTTTTT | CASSLQSGVELFF
TRBD2 | TRBJ2-7 | TRBV7-9 | few | TGTGCCAGCAGCCCGAGCGGGGGGACCTACGAGCAGTACTTC | CASSPSGGTYEQYF
. | TRBJ2-7 | TRBV12-3/TRBV12-4 | few | TGTGCCAGCGGCCGCGGGGGCGAGTCCCTTTACGAGCAGTACTTC | CASGRGGESLYEQYF
TRBD1 | TRBJ2-1 | TRBV6-5 | few | TGTGCCAGCACCCCGGGACAGGGTTTTCTGCATGAGCAGTTCTTC | CASTPGQGFLHEQFF
. | TRBJ2-2 | TRBV5-6 | few | TGTGCCAGCAGCTTGATCTCAAGGGCCGGGGAGCTGTTTTTT | CASSLISRAGELFF
. | TRBJ2-1 | TRBV2 | few | TGTGCCAGCACCCTTGAGGCCTACAATGAGCAGTTCTTC | CASTLEAYNEQFF
TRBD1 | TRBJ1-6 | TRBV20-1 | few | TGCAGTGCTAGACCCCGGGACAGGGGTAATTCACCCCTCCACTTT | CSARPRDRGNSPLHF
TRBD1 | TRBJ1-6 | TRBV27 | many | TGTGCCAGCAGTTGGGACAGGGGGCGTAATTCACCCCTCCACTTT | CASSWDRGRNSPLHF
TRBD2 | TRBJ2-5 | TRBV5-1 | few | TGCGCCAGCAGCTTCACTAGCGGGGGGCTCGAAGAGACCCAGTACTTC | CASSFTSGGLEETQYF
TRBD1 | TRBJ1-5 | TRBV9 | few | TGTGCCAGCAGCGTCGACAGGGACCAGCCCCAGCATTTT | CASSVDRDQPQHF
. | TRBJ1-4 | TRBV7-9 | few | TGTGCCAGCAGTCTAATGGGGGGTACGGCAGCAACTAATGAAAAACTGTTTTTT | CASSLMGGTAATNEKLFF
. | TRBJ2-7 | TRBV6-5 | . | TGTGCCAGCAGTTACTCTGGCGCCTCCTACGAGCAGTACTTC | CASSYSGASYEQYF
. | TRBJ1-1 | TRBV9 | . | TGTGCCAGCAGCGTAGAGGGGCCCAGGGGTGGGTACACTGAAGCTTTCTTT | CASSVEGPRGGYTEAFF
TRBD2 | TRBJ2-3 | TRBV7-2 | few | TGTGCCAGCAGCTTCCCCTCTAGCGGGGAAGGCGGGCAGTATTTT | CASSFPSSGEGGQYF